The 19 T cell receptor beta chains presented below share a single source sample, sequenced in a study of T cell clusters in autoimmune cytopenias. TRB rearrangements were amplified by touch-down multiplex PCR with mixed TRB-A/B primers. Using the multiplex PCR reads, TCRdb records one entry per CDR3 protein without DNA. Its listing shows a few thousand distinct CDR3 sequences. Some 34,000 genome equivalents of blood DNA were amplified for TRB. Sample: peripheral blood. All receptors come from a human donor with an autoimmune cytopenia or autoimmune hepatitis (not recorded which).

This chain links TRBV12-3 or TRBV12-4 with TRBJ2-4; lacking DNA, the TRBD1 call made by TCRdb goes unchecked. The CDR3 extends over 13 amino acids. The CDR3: CASSPRTGNIQYF.

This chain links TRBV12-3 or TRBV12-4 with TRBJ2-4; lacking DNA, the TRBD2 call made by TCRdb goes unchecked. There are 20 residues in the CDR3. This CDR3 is CASSLRGLARAFLAKNIQYF.

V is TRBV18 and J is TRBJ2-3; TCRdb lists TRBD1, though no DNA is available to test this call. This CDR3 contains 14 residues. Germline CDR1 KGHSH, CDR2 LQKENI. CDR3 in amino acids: CASQGARSTDTQYF.

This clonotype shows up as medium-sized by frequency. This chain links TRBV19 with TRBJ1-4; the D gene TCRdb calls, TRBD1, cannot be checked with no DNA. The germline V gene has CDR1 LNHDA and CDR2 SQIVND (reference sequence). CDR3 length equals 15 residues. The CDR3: CASSISRGKNEKLFF. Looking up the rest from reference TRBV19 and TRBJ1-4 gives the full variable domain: DGGITQSPKYLFRKEGQNVTLSCEQNLNHDAMYWYRQDPGQGLRLIYYSQIVNDFQKGDIAEGYSVSREKKESFPLTVTSAQKNPTAFYLCASSISRGKNEKLFFGSGTQLSVL.

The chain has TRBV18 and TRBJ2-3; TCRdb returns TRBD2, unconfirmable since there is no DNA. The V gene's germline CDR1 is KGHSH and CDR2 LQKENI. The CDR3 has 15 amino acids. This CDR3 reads CASSILAGGTDTQYF.

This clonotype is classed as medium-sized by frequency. The CDR3 loop is CSALPFEGTEDGYTF. The V and J genes are TRBV29-1 and TRBJ1-2. The CDR3 covers 15 residues. Germline V lookup: CDR1 SQVTM, CDR2 ANQGSEA.

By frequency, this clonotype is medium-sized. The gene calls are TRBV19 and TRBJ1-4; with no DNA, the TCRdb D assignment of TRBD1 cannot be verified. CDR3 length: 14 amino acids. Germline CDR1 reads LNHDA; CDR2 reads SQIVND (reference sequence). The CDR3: CASRPGTANEKLFF.

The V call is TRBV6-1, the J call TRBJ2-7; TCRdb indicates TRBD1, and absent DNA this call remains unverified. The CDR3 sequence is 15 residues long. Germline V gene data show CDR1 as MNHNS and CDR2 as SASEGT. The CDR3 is CASSEWGQGSGEQYF.

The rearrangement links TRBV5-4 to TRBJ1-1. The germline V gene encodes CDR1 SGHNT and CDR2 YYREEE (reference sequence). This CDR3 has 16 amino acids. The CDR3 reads CASSGSGGIMDTEAFF.

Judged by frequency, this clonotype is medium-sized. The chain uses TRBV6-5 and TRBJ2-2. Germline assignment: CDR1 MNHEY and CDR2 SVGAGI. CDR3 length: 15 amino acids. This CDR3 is CASSYSGANTGELFF.

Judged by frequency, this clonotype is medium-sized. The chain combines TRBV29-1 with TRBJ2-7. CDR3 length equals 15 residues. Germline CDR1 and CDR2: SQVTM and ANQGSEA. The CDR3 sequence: CSVEDPGGSSYEQYF.

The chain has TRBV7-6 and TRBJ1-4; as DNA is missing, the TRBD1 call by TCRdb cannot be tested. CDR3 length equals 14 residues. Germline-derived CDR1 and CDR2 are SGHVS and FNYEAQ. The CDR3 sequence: CASSPDGGNEKLFF.

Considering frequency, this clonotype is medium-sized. CDR3 loop: CASSNLGRSSSYEQYF. The J gene is TRBJ2-7, the V gene TRBV19. CDR3 size: 16 residues. The germline V gene has CDR1 LNHDA and CDR2 SQIVND (reference sequence).

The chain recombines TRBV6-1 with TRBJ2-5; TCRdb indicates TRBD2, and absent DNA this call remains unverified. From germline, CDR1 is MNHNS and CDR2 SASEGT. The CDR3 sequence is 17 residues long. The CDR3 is CASRPRSTSGRSETQYF.

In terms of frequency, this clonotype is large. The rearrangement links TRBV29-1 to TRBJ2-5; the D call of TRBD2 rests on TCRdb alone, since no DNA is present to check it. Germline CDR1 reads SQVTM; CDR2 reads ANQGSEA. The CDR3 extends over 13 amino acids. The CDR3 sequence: CSVEVASRETQYF.

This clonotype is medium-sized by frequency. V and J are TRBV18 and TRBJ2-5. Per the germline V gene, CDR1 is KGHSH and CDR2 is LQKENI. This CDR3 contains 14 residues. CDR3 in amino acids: CASSPRALGETQYF.

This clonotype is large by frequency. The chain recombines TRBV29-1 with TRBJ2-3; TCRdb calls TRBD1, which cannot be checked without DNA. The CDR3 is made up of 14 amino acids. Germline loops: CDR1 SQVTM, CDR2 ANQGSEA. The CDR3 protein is CSVTGLTSTDTQYF.

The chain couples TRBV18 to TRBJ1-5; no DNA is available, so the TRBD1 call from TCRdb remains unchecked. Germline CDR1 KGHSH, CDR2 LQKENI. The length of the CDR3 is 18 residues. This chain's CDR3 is CASSSTPPGGQFNQPQHF. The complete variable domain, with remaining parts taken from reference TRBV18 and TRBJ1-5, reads NAGVMQNPRHLVRRRGQEARLRCSPMKGHSHVYWYRQLPEEGLKFMVYLQKENIIDESGMPKERFSAEFPKEGPSILRIQQVVRGDSAAYFCASSSTPPGGQFNQPQHFGDGTRLSIL.

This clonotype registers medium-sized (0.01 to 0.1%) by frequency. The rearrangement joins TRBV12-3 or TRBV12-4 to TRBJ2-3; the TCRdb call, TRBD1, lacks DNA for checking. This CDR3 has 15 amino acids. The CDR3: CASTLGRPGADTQYF.